This T cell receptor (beta chain) comes out of a study of T-cell memory formation after mild COVID-19. Study results and limitations: The CD4+ clones that contracted clustered mainly within CM and EM, and the CD8+ clones concentrated in EMRA. Detection of some responders pre-infection suggested pre-existing cross-reactive memory T cells participated.

CDR1 is LNHNV and CDR2 is YYDKDF in the germline V gene (reference sequence). This CDR3 comprises 15 residues. J gave up 5 bases and V 2 bases, and 6 bases lay outside the gene matches. As regards this clonotype: Its target is not known.

TCRdb itself ran the 5' RACE reads through MiXCR, one entry per CDR3 protein. The profile shows 100,000 or so distinct CDR3 sequences, around 10% of them singletons. Sequencing was carried out using PBMCs or a T cell subset sorted from them (not recorded which). This chain uses TRBV15 with TRBJ1-5; the match to TRBD1 covers 7 bases. The TCR comes from a man between 18 and 35 years old who had mild COVID-19 (a few samples of this study predate the infection). Cell type and time point are not known. Here the CDR3 reads CATSRSRGTDQPQHF. DNA of the CDR3: TGTGCCACCAGCAGAAGTAGGGGGACAGATCAGCCCCAGCATTTT.